Each of the 27 T cell receptor beta chains below was sequenced from the same sample in a study of shared clonotypes between healthy human individuals. The method was immunoSEQ multiplex PCR; TCRdb's version includes in-frame clones alone and lacks a portion of them. The sample includes about 490,000 clones, 70% to 85% of them seen just once. Sequencing was carried out using PBMCs. The source of these receptors is a woman in her 40s in good health. Some clones in this sample may be carry-over from other donors' samples.

The genes are TRBV5-6 and TRBJ1-6, with 7 bases matching TRBD1. CDR1 and CDR2 (germline): SGHDT, YYEEEE. V lost 1 base to trimming and J lost 10 bases; unmatched junction nucleotides: 8. The CDR3 is 15 amino acids. The CDR3 here is CASSLQQGEWSPLHF. In DNA, the CDR3 is TGTGCCAGCAGCTTGCAGCAGGGGGAGTGGTCACCCCTCCACTTT.

The rearrangement links TRBV5-1 to TRBJ2-5; no firm D call. Germline V gene data show CDR1 as SGHRS and CDR2 as YFSETQ. Trimming removed 4 bases at V and 6 bases at J, with 22 bases between. CDR3 length: 16 residues. CDR3 in amino acids: CASSHISPGTGQTQYF. CDR3 DNA: TGCGCCAGCAGCCACATCTCTCCCGGCACGGGTCAGACCCAGTACTTC.

V and J are TRBV19 and TRBJ2-2; maybe TRBD2 (6 bases). CDR3 length: 17 residues. The germline CDR1 and CDR2 sequences are LNHDA and SQIVND (reference sequence). Trimming took off 3 bases at V and 4 bases at J, with 18 bases between the two ends. The CDR3 sequence: CASSIGRVRDITGELFF. In DNA form, the CDR3 reads TGTGCCAGTAGTATCGGACGAGTGCGGGATATCACCGGGGAGCTGTTTTTT. Full variable domain (missing parts from reference TRBV19 and TRBJ2-2): DGGITQSPKYLFRKEGQNVTLSCEQNLNHDAMYWYRQDPGQGLRLIYYSQIVNDFQKGDIAEGYSVSREKKESFPLTVTSAQKNPTAFYLCASSIGRVRDITGELFFGEGSRLTVL.

As regards this clone: This may come from a read error, since a much larger clone is one base off. The sample contains more than one DNA sequence encoding this CDR3. This chain joins TRBV2 and TRBJ1-2, with 8 nucleotides matching TRBD1. Germline assignment: CDR1 SNHLY and CDR2 FYNNEI. CDR3 size: 13 residues. CDR3 DNA sequence: TGCGCCAGCATCCCCACAGGGGGTAGTGGCTACACCTTC. Residues: CASIPTGGSGYTF.

The chain joins TRBV19 to TRBJ2-5; 7 nucleotides line up with TRBD1. V lost 6 bases to trimming and J lost 3 bases; unmatched junction nucleotides: 7. CDR3 length: 14 amino acids. Germline CDR1 LNHDA, CDR2 SQIVND (reference sequence). Written as DNA, the CDR3 is TGTGCCAGTAGCCCGGACAGGACAAAAGAGACCCAGTACTTC. Translated, it gives CASSPDRTKETQYF.

This chain uses TRBV7-2 with TRBJ2-1, with TRBD2 matching 8 bases. V lost 5 bases, J lost 7 bases, and 13 bases stayed unmatched. The CDR3 runs to 16 residues. The germline V gene encodes CDR1 SGHTA and CDR2 FQGNSA. The CDR3 nucleotides are TGTGCCAGCAGCGGGGGAGCGGGAGCCGGGGCTAATGAGCAGTTCTTC. Its protein is CASSGGAGAGANEQFF.

The chain joins TRBV7-2 to TRBJ2-7, with 12 bases aligning to TRBD2. CDR3 length: 16 amino acids. With V trimmed by 1 base and J by 5 bases, 6 bases remained unmatched. Germline CDR1 is SGHTA and CDR2 is FQGNSA. CDR3 in amino acids: CASSLGPSGRAHEQYF. CDR3 nucleotide sequence: TGTGCCAGCAGCTTAGGACCTAGCGGGAGGGCTCACGAGCAGTACTTC. Combining the CDR3 with reference TRBV7-2 and TRBJ2-7 gives the whole variable domain GAGVSQSPSNKVTEKGKDVELRCDPISGHTALYWYRQSLGQGLEFLIYFQGNSAPDKSGLPSDRFSAERTGGSVSTLTIQRTQQEDSAVYLCASSLGPSGRAHEQYFGPGTRLTVT.

Concerning this clone itself: This same CDR3 is encoded by further DNA sequences in the sample. The rearrangement joins TRBV30 to TRBJ2-7, with 7 bases that match TRBD2. Per germline, CDR1 GTSNPN and CDR2 SVGIG (reference sequence). CDR3 length: 17 residues. After removal of 4 bases from V and 3 bases from J, the junction contained 18 bases not matched to a gene. The CDR3 loop reads CAWTLGGAPSPGYEQYF. The CDR3, as DNA: TGTGCCTGGACCTTGGGAGGGGCACCTAGCCCCGGCTACGAGCAGTACTTC.

The genes are TRBV5-1 and TRBJ2-5; D may be TRBD1 (5 bases). CDR3 length: 16 residues. V lost 0 bases and J 1 base, leaving 13 bases between the germline ends. Germline CDR1 SGHRS, CDR2 YFSETQ. CDR3 in amino acids: CASSLDIGAAQETQYF. The CDR3 region has the DNA TGCGCCAGCAGCTTGGATATTGGGGCAGCCCAAGAGACCCAGTACTTC.

The V call is TRBV9, the J call TRBJ2-2, with 11 bases lining up with TRBD2. V lost 5 bases, J lost 4 bases, and 7 bases stayed unmatched. This CDR3 spans 16 amino acids. Germline V CDR1 and CDR2: SGDLS, YYNGEE. The CDR3 nucleotides read TGTGCCAGCAGGACGGGGACTAGCGGTACCACCGGGGAGCTGTTTTTT. Translated, it gives CASRTGTSGTTGELFF.

This chain uses TRBV7-8 with TRBJ1-2; no clear D. Germline V gives CDR1 SGHVS, CDR2 FQNEAQ. This CDR3 region has 15 residues. The ends were cut back, 2 bases at V and 5 bases at J, with 15 bases in the middle. The CDR3 DNA follows: TGTGCCAGCAGCTTATTCGCTCAGAGAGTTTATGGCTACACCTTC. Amino acids: CASSLFAQRVYGYTF.

The V and J genes are TRBV30 and TRBJ1-4, with TRBD1 matching 9 bases. There are 14 residues in the CDR3. CDR1 is GTSNPN, CDR2 SVGIG, per germline (reference sequence). V gave up 4 bases and J gave up 7 bases; unmatched junction bases: 7. Written as DNA, the CDR3 is TGTGCCTGGACCAAACAGGGGGCGAGTGAAAAACTGTTTTTT. This translates into CAWTKQGASEKLFF.

The chain uses TRBV18 and TRBJ1-4; 11 bases align to TRBD1. The trim removed 4 bases at V and 3 bases at J, leaving 13 bases unmatched. The CDR3 consists of 19 residues. Per germline, CDR1 KGHSH and CDR2 LQKENI. CDR3 sequence (DNA): TGTGCCAGCTCACTTTGCCGGGACAGGGGGTCTAGGGCTAATGAAAAACTGTTTTTT. As protein: CASSLCRDRGSRANEKLFF.

The V gene is TRBV7-9, the J gene TRBJ2-3, with D perhaps TRBD2 (5 bases). Germline loops: CDR1 SEHNR, CDR2 FQNEAQ (reference sequence). There are 11 residues in the CDR3. V lost 5 bases and J lost 12, with 12 bases in between. CDR3 sequence: CASSPDSPQYF. CDR3 nucleotide sequence: TGTGCCAGCAGCCCGGACTCACCCCAGTATTTT.

This clone was counted a single time. The chain couples TRBV14 to TRBJ2-6; D uncertain. Looked up from germline, CDR1 is SGHDN and CDR2 is FVKESK. The CDR3 spans 18 residues. Trimming left V 1 base short and J 0 bases short, with 13 bases between. CDR3 residues: CASSQVAFLSSGANVLTF. The CDR3 region has the DNA TGTGCCAGCAGCCAAGTGGCCTTCCTAAGCTCTGGGGCCAACGTCCTGACTTTC.

The V and J genes are TRBV27 and TRBJ1-2, with D maybe TRBD1 (5 bases). The CDR3 length is 12 residues. Per germline, CDR1 MNHEY and CDR2 SMNVEV (reference sequence). Trimming removed 5 bases at V and 6 bases at J, with 10 bases between. CDR3 bases: TGTGCCAGCAGTGATGGGGGGAATGGCTACACCTTC. This gives the protein CASSDGGNGYTF.

The chain joins TRBV27 to TRBJ2-7, with 9 bases matching TRBD2. After removal of 4 bases from V and 2 bases from J, the junction contained 3 bases not matched to a gene. The CDR3 runs to 14 residues. Looked up from germline, CDR1 is MNHEY and CDR2 is SMNVEV (reference sequence). This CDR3 is CASSSAGGPYEQYF. In DNA, the CDR3 is TGTGCCAGCAGTTCAGCGGGAGGTCCCTACGAGCAGTACTTC.

This chain links TRBV7-2 with TRBJ2-1; D gene uncertain. Trimming left V 1 base short and J 6 bases short, with 13 bases between. From germline, CDR1 is SGHTA and CDR2 FQGNSA. The CDR3 spans 15 residues. The CDR3, as DNA: TGTGCCAGCAGCTTAGGTCCTCACCAAACCAATGAGCAGTTCTTC. Encoded protein: CASSLGPHQTNEQFF. Full variable domain (outside the CDR3, taken from reference TRBV7-2 and TRBJ2-1): GAGVSQSPSNKVTEKGKDVELRCDPISGHTALYWYRQSLGQGLEFLIYFQGNSAPDKSGLPSDRFSAERTGGSVSTLTIQRTQQEDSAVYLCASSLGPHQTNEQFFGPGTRLTVL.

This clone came up a few times. The chain is built from TRBV7-3 and TRBJ1-6; D unresolved. This CDR3 is built from 13 residues. Germline V CDR1 and CDR2: SGHTA, FQGTGA. V was cut by 0 bases and J by 10 bases, with 7 bases left in between. CDR3 bases: TGTGCCAGCAGCTTAACGGAGGGCTCACCCCTCCACTTT. Amino acids: CASSLTEGSPLHF.

The table lists this clone with a few counts. This rearrangement joins TRBV18 to TRBJ1-1; perhaps TRBD1 as D (6 bases). V was cut by 6 bases and J by 8 bases, with 13 bases left in between. CDR1 and CDR2 from the germline V gene are KGHSH and LQKENI. This CDR3 is 12 amino acids long. The CDR3 DNA reads TGTGCCAGCTCCGCGGCGGGGGGCGAAGCTTTCTTT. Amino acid sequence: CASSAAGGEAFF.

The rearrangement joins TRBV7-9 to TRBJ2-1; no clear D. Trimming took off 1 base at V and 7 bases at J, with 5 bases between the two ends. Germline V gene lookup returns CDR1 SEHNR and CDR2 FQNEAQ (reference sequence). This CDR3 is built from 12 residues. This chain's CDR3 is CASSLVRNEQFF. CDR3 coding DNA: TGTGCCAGCAGCTTAGTCCGGAATGAGCAGTTCTTC.

This chain links TRBV29-1 with TRBJ2-3; 9 bases match TRBD1. Trimming at V came to 0 bases and at J to 1 base, leaving 11 bases not matched to a gene. The CDR3 runs to 18 residues. Germline V gene data show CDR1 as SQVTM and CDR2 as ANQGSEA. The CDR3 coding sequence is TGCAGCGTTGAAGATTACCCCGGGACAGGGTTCGGCACAGATACGCAGTATTTT. The encoded protein is CSVEDYPGTGFGTDTQYF.

The rearrangement joins TRBV15 to TRBJ1-4, with D perhaps TRBD1 (6 bases). This CDR3 contains 15 residues. CDR1 is LNHNV and CDR2 is YYDKDF in the germline V gene (reference sequence). V was trimmed by 0 bases and J by 5 bases, leaving 10 bases between them. Here the CDR3 DNA reads TGTGCCACCAGCAGAGAGCGGCAGGGGAATGAAAAACTGTTTTTT. Encoded protein: CATSRERQGNEKLFF.

This clone came up a few times. This sample also contains other DNA sequences that code for the same CDR3. The chain recombines TRBV5-1 with TRBJ2-7; 11 nucleotides agree with TRBD1. Trimming cost V 4 bases and J 3 bases; bases outside gene matches: 3. The CDR3 length is 14 residues. Germline values: CDR1 SGHRS, CDR2 YFSETQ. CDR3 in DNA: TGCGCCAGCAGCCCCGGGACAGGGGGCTACGAGCAGTACTTC. It codes for CASSPGTGGYEQYF.

V usage is TRBV6-1 and J usage is TRBJ2-3, with unresolved D. CDR1 and CDR2 from the germline V gene are MNHNS and SASEGT. CDR3 length equals 15 residues. V gave up 7 bases and J gave up 0 bases, with 14 bases separating them. Here the CDR3 reads CASTLFGPSTDTQYF. The CDR3, as DNA: TGTGCCAGCACGTTGTTCGGGCCGAGCACAGATACGCAGTATTTT.

The J gene is TRBJ2-1, the V gene TRBV10-2; 7 bases match TRBD2. Germline V CDR1 and CDR2: WSHSY, SAAADI. The CDR3 covers 15 residues. J lost 8 bases, V lost 1 base, and 8 bases had no gene match. CDR3 DNA sequence: TGCGCCAGCAGTGAGTGGGGGGGAGCGGGTGATGAGCAGTTCTTC. It codes for CASSEWGGAGDEQFF.

A remark on this clone: The identical CDR3 is also encoded by other nucleotide sequences in the sample. The rearrangement links TRBV29-1 to TRBJ1-1; TRBD1 is a possible D gene (5 bases). CDR3 length: 13 amino acids. The germline V and J ends were trimmed by 3 bases and 4 bases, with 12 bases remaining between them. The germline V gene has CDR1 SQVTM and CDR2 ANQGSEA. In DNA form, the CDR3 reads TGCAGCGTTGAGACGGGGGGACGCACTGAAGCTTTCTTT. It translates to CSVETGGRTEAFF. Full variable domain (remainder filled in from reference TRBV29-1 and TRBJ1-1): SAVISQKPSRDICQRGTSLTIQCQVDSQVTMMFWYRQQPGQSLTLIATANQGSEATYESGFVIDKFPISRPNLTFSTLTVSNMSPEDSSIYLCSVETGGRTEAFFGQGTRLTVV.